The 3 T cell receptor beta chains in this list originate from one sample, sequenced in a study of blood T cell repertoires in COVID-19. Profiled with immunoSEQ multiplex PCR; TCRdb holds only in-frame clones, not every one. The table records approximately 270,000 clones, approximately 86% of them present only once. Sample: peripheral blood. The origin of the receptors is a man between 40 and 49 years old with active or convalescent COVID-19.

The chain carries TRBV2 and TRBJ1-5; 7 nucleotides match TRBD1. Germline lookup yields CDR1 SNHLY and CDR2 FYNNEI. Trimming took 4 bases from V and 5 from J; bases not matched to a gene: 2. This CDR3 has 13 amino acids. Here the CDR3 DNA reads TGTGCCAGCAGTGCTCAGGGGGATCAGCCCCAGCATTTT. It codes for CASSAQGDQPQHF.

The V gene is TRBV6-5, the J gene TRBJ2-7, with 7 bases aligning to TRBD1. V lost 2 bases and J lost 5; bases outside the gene matches: 3. The CDR3 contains 13 residues. The germline V gene has CDR1 MNHEY and CDR2 SVGAGI. The DNA of the CDR3 is TGTGCCAGCAGTTACGGCAGGGGGAACGAGCAGTACTTC. Translation gives CASSYGRGNEQYF.

The chain uses TRBV9 and TRBJ1-6, with D perhaps matching TRBD1 (6 bases). Germline V gives CDR1 SGDLS, CDR2 YYNGEE. The CDR3 has 15 amino acids. Trimming took off 0 bases at V and 8 bases at J, with 12 bases between the two ends. The CDR3 region is CASSVGQGQDSPLHF. The CDR3 DNA reads TGTGCCAGCAGCGTAGGTCAGGGGCAAGATTCACCCCTCCACTTT.